This T cell receptor (beta chain) was recorded in a study of Ad26.COV2.S vaccination and SARS-CoV-2 variants (dated by TCRdb to the early 2020s). Looking at the study overall: Vaccine-arm donors were drawn from COV1001, a multicentre, randomized, double-blind, placebo-controlled phase I-IIa trial of Ad26.COV2.S in healthy adults. Trial participants were randomized into five groups of five: low-dose or high-dose Ad26.COV2.S given once or twice, or placebo on both occasions. Ad26.COV2.S was administered intramuscularly at a dose of 5x10^10 or 1x10^11 viral particles, either as one shot or as two shots given 56 days apart. Throughout the experiments and outcome assessment, investigators stayed blinded to trial group allocation. TCRbeta repertoire sequencing was used to assess the specificity and breadth of SARS-CoV-2-reactive T cell receptors after Ad26.COV2.S vaccination. A total of about 30 samples were included in the TCR-sequenced set, comprising around 19 Ad26.COV2.S vaccine recipients, 5 placebo recipients and 8 SARS-CoV-2 convalescent individuals. What the work shows at the level of the full study, not this receptor alone: Vaccine and placebo recipients had similar non-spike TCR breadth, a finding consistent with the vaccine containing only spike. The study lacked the statistical power to compare responses across vaccine doses or regimens. Spike-specific TCR breadth was higher in Ad26.COV2.S recipients than in placebo recipients (P = 0.0014). The authors noted that total T cell responses may have been underestimated by the TCR breadth and depth analyses. Substantial breadth of spike-specific CD8+ and CD4+ T cell responses was reported after vaccination.

Taken with the paper, the label for treatment or condition translates to: around 19 received Ad26.COV2.S at low or high dose, single or two shots; a few received placebo; per-sample allocation not given. Repertoires of vaccine and placebo recipients were sequenced from samples collected on day 63 after the first injection. In Cohort 1b, roughly 25 adults aged 18-55 years were enrolled at a single site in Boston, USA, between 29 July and 7 August 2020. Ad26.COV2.S was a replication-incompetent adenovirus type 26 vector expressing a prefusion-stabilized SARS-CoV-2 spike protein from the original Wuhan strain. Based on the germline V gene, the CDR1 and CDR2 sequences are KGHDR and SFDVKD. Its CDR3 holds 13 amino acids, cysteine through phenylalanine. Only CDR3 DNA remains: 39 bases, in frame from the first base. V was cut back by 6 bases and J by 7 bases, leaving a gap of 12 bases between them. TCRbeta CDR3 regions were sequenced with the immunoSEQ Assay. After extraction, genomic DNA underwent amplification by bias-controlled multiplex PCR, followed by high-throughput sequencing. The original pipeline was this. To quantify the absolute abundance of each unique TCRbeta CDR3 region, sequences were collapsed and filtered. T cell fraction was estimated by normalization of TCRbeta template counts to usable DNA, with usable DNA being measured through amplification of reference genes present in all nucleated cells. Repertoire TCRs were annotated as SARS-CoV-2-specific by exact matching of V gene, CDR3 amino acid sequence and J gene to a known reactive TCR set. The reference SARS-CoV-2 TCR set came from MIRA and was filtered for enrichment in COVID-19-positive ImmuneCODE repertoires, removing public or cross-reactive TCRs. Based on the MIRA antigens, annotated TCRs were further analysed at the level of specific ORF or position within ORF. Breadth was defined as the number of annotated unique rearrangements divided by the total number of unique productive rearrangements, and depth was defined as the summed frequency of the annotated unique rearrangements. Group comparisons of TCR breadth used two-sided Wilcoxon rank-sum tests. Not all clones reach the TCRdb copy of this immuneACCESS table, which keeps in-frame sequences only. Checked studies attribute under half of the gap to unresolved V genes and leave the rest unexplained. The D gene and trimming were derived from the DNA, and the V and J assignments and clone size from that table. Present in this sample are hundreds of thousands of clones, 89% of which were seen just once. The ten largest account for about 1.5% of the sample.

To note about this clone: Its cognate antigen has yet to be identified. Per-base qualities were not stored, and no clone one base away is much larger.

The sample consisted of peripheral blood, taken in a trial of Ad26.COV2.S vaccine versus placebo. The chain was built from TRBV24-1 and TRBJ2-1; the D gene cannot be resolved reliably. This receptor was taken from a person between 18 and 65 years old who received the Ad26.COV2.S COVID-19 vaccine or a placebo. DNA sequence: TGTGCCACCAGTAGCAGTGCCCGGAATGAGCAGTTCTTC. This encodes CATSSSARNEQFF.